This T cell receptor (beta chain) was sequenced during a study of CD8 T cells in ankylosing spondylitis. Broader study findings: Disease-associated clones were reportedly significantly overrepresented in matched ankylosing spondylitis synovial fluid. Disease-associated clones were CD8+ and fairly uncommon in peripheral blood.

Each CDR3 protein gets one entry after TCRdb re-called the 5' RACE reads with MiXCR. The data hold fewer than 400,000 distinct CDR3 sequences, with under 15% observed a single time. With regard to this clonotype: Its target is unknown.

The V gene lost 6 bases and the J gene lost 6 bases, with 15 bases spanning the gap. CDR3 length equals 13 residues. This chain connects TRBV12-3 or TRBV12-4 to TRBJ2-7, with D uncertain. The receptor comes from a male donor with ankylosing spondylitis or in good health (not recorded which). Sequencing was done on a sample of blood, either unsorted or a sorted T cell fraction (not recorded which). The CDR3: CASRSTSYGEQYF. DNA of the CDR3: TGTGCCAGCAGATCCACTTCGTACGGCGAGCAGTACTTC.